This T cell receptor beta chain comes out of a study of CD8+CD57+ T cells in acquired aplastic anemia. On the study more broadly: CD4+ and CD8+ cells, once sorted, gave DNA averaging approximately 3.3 ug.

Patients who underwent sequencing had shown CD8+CD57+ cell expansion by flow cytometry. Patients had not yet gotten any therapy when their blood was taken for sampling. Study-level points and caveats: A set of twenty-nine CD8+ CDR3 sequences was shared between patients and controls, and these sequences appeared highly expressed in patients. Controls did not differ significantly from patients in CD8+ Simpson's diversity.

Genomic DNA constituted the template upon which TCR beta VDJ and CDR3 profiling was performed. TCRdb reanalysed the reads using MiXCR and keeps one entry per CDR3 protein. Counted here are some 120,000 distinct CDR3 sequences, less than 50% occurring once; the ten biggest clones make up more than 2.5%. Details on this clonotype: Its antigen is still unknown. A junction boundary mismatches the germline segment, possibly from a read error.

CDR3 length equals 12 residues. Germline V gene lookup returns CDR1 ENHRY and CDR2 SYGVKD. The rearrangement joins TRBV10-3 to TRBJ1-1; 7 bases are shared with TRBD1. Sequenced sample: sorted CD4+, CD8+, or CD8+CD57+ T cells (not recorded which) from PBMCs. This TCR derives from a human donor with aplastic anemia. The CDR3 region has the DNA TGTGCCATCAGAACAGGGGACACTAAAGCTTTCTTT. It specifies CAIRTGDTKAFF.